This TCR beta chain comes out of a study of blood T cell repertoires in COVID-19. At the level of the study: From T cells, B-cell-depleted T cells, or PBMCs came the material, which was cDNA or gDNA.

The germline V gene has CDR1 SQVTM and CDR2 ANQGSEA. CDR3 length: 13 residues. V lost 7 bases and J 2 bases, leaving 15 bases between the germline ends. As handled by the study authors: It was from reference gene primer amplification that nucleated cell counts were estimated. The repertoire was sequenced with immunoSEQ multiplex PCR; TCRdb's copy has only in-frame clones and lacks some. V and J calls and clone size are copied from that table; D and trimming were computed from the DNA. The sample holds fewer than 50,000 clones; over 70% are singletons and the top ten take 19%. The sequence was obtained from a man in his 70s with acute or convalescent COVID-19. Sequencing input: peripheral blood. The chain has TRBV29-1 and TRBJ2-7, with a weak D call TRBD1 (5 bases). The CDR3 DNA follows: TGCAGCGCCCGTGTTACAGGAGCCTACGAGCAGTACTTC. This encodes CSARVTGAYEQYF.